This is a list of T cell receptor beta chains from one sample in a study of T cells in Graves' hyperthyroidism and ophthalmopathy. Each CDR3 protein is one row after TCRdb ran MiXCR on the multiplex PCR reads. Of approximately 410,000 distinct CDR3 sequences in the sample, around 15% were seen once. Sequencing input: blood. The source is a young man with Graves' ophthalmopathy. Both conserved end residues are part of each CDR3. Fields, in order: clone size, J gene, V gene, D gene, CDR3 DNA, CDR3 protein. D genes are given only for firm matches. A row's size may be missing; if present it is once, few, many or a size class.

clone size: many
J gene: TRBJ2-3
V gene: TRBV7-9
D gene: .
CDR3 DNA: TGTGCCAGCAGCCTATCCGGAGGGGACACAGATACGCAGTATTTT
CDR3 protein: CASSLSGGDTDTQYF

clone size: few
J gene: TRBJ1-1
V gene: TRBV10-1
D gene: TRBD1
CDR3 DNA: TGCGCCAGCAGTGACTGGGGACAGCCGAACACTGAAGCTTTCTTT
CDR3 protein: CASSDWGQPNTEAFF

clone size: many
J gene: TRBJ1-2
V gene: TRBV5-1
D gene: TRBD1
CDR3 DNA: TGCGCCAGCAGCGGACAGGGACTTAATGGCTACACCTTC
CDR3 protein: CASSGQGLNGYTF

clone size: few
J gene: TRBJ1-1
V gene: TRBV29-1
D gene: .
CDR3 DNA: TGCAGCGTTGAAGATTTCGGGACTGAAGCTTTCTTT
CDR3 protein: CSVEDFGTEAFF

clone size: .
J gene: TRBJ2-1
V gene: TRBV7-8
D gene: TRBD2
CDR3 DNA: TGTGCCAGCAGCTTAGTCGGGGGGGTCGTCTACAATGAGCAGTTCTTC
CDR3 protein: CASSLVGGVVYNEQFF

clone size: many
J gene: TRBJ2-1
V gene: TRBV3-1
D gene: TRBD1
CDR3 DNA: TGTGCCAGCAGCCAAGGGGCGGACAGGGGGCAAAATGAGCAGTTCTTC
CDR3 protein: CASSQGADRGQNEQFF

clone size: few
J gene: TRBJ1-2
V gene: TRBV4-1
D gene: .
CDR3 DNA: TGCGCCAGCAGCCAAGTCCCGATTATCAACTATGGCTACACCTTC
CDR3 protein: CASSQVPIINYGYTF

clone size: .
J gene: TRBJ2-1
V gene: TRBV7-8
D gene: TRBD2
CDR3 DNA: TGTGCCAGCAGCTACCCGACTAGCGGGAACTACAATGAGCAGTTCTTC
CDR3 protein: CASSYPTSGNYNEQFF

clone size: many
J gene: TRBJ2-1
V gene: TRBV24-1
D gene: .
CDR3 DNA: TGTGCCACCAGTGATCCGATTAGCTGGTCACGCAATGAGCAGTTCTTC
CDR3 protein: CATSDPISWSRNEQFF

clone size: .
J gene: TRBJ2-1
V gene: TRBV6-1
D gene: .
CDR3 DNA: TGTGCCAGCAGTCCCGGGGCAGTGAGCTCCTACAATGAGCAGTTCTTC
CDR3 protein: CASSPGAVSSYNEQFF

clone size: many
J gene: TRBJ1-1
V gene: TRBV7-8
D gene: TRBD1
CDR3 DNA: TGTGCCAGCAGAGGGACAGCGAACACTGAAGCTTTCTTT
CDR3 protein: CASRGTANTEAFF

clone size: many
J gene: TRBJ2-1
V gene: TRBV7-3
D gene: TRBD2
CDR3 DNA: TGTGCCAGCAGCCCCCGAGGAGCGGGAGGGCCCAATGAGCAGTTCTTC
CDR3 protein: CASSPRGAGGPNEQFF

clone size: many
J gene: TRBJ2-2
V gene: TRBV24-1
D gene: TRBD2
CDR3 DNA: TGTGCCACCAGTGACCTGCGGGGGGCGTACACCGGGGAGCTGTTTTTT
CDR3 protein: CATSDLRGAYTGELFF

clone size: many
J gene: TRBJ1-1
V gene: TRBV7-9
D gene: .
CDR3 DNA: TGTGCCAGCAGCGCTCGGACGGGGAACACTGAAGCTTTCTTT
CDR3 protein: CASSARTGNTEAFF

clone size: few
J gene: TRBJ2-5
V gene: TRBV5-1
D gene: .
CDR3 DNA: TGCGCCAGCAGCTTGAGCGAGGCACAAGAGACCCAGTACTTC
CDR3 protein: CASSLSEAQETQYF

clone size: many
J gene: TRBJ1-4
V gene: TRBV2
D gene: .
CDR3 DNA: TGTGCCAGCAGACTACAGACAGCCCGGGATGAAAAACTGTTTTTT
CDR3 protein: CASRLQTARDEKLFF

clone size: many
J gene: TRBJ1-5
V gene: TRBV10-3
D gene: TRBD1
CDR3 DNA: TGTGCCACCGAACCGGGACAGGGATCGCAGCCCCAGCATTTT
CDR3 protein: CATEPGQGSQPQHF

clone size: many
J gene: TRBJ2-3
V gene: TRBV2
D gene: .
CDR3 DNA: TGTGCCAGCAGACCAGACAGGTTCTTCACAGATACGCAGTATTTT
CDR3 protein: CASRPDRFFTDTQYF

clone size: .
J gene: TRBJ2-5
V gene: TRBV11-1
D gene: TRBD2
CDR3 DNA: TGTGCCAGCAGCCCTAGCGGGGCACAAGAGACCCAGTACTTC
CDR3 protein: CASSPSGAQETQYF

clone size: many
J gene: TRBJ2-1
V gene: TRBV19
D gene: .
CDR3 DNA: TGTGCCAGTAGTATCGGAGAAGGCGGTGAGCAGTTCTTC
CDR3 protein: CASSIGEGGEQFF

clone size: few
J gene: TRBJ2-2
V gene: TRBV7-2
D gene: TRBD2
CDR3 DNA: TGTGCCAGCAGACGGGGGGGGGGGCCCGGGGAGCTGTTTTTT
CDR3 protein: CASRRGGGPGELFF

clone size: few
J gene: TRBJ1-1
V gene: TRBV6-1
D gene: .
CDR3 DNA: TGTGCCAGCAGTACCAACTGGAACACTGAAGCTTTCTTT
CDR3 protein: CASSTNWNTEAFF

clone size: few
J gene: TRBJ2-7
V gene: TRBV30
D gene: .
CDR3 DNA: TGTGCCTACAACGGCGACAGCTACGAGCAGTACTTC
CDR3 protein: CAYNGDSYEQYF

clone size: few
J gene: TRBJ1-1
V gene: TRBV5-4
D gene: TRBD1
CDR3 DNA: TGTGCCAGCAGCTTGTCGACAGGGGTAACCCCGGAGGACGAGAGAAGAAATGAAGCTTTCTTT
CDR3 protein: CASSLSTGVTPEDERRNEAFF

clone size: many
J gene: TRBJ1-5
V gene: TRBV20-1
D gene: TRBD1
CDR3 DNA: TGCAGTGCTAGCGGGACAGAGGATCAGCCCCAGCATTTT
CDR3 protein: CSASGTEDQPQHF

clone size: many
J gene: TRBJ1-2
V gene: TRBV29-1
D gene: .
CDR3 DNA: TGCAGCGTTGCACAGGGCGAAGACTATGGCTACACCTTC
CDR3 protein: CSVAQGEDYGYTF